This entry lists 27 T cell receptor beta chains sequenced from one sample in a study of T cell repertoires in cytomegalovirus infection. No antigen has been identified for these receptors. MiXCR, run by TCRdb on the reads, gives a single entry per CDR3 protein. The sample contains about 52,000 distinct CDR3 sequences, 15% to 20% of which appear only once. Here the sequenced sample was CD8+ T cells from cultured PBMCs, taken from culture after CMV antigen stimulation. The receptors here all came from a human donor in good health (CMV status not recorded). Some clones in this sample may be carry-over from other donors' samples.

The chain has TRBV7-2 and TRBJ2-7; 8 bases match TRBD1. Germline V gene sequence: CDR1 SGHTA, CDR2 FQGNSA. The ends lost 7 bases at V and 3 bases at J; junction bases unmatched: 14. CDR3 size: 16 residues. CDR3 sequence (DNA): TGTGCCAGCACCCCAATCCGGACAGGGACCAACTACGAGCAGTACTTC. The encoded protein is CASTPIRTGTNYEQYF.

The chain links TRBV6-5 to TRBJ2-3; tentative D call: TRBD2 (7 bases). This CDR3 is 15 amino acids long. Trimming pared 2 bases from V and 4 bases from J, leaving 13 bases between. Looked up from germline, CDR1 is MNHEY and CDR2 is SVGAGI. The CDR3 DNA reads as TGTGCCAGCAGTTACGAGGGGGGGTTTGCAGATACGCAGTATTTT. Protein product: CASSYEGGFADTQYF.

The chain links TRBV7-9 to TRBJ1-6, with D possibly matching TRBD1 (5 bases). The V and J ends lost 5 bases and 4 bases respectively, with 12 bases between them. The V gene's germline CDR1 is SEHNR and CDR2 FQNEAQ (reference sequence). The CDR3 consists of 15 residues. CDR3 protein: CASSGGGEYNSPLHF. The CDR3 DNA follows: TGTGCCAGCAGCGGCGGGGGGGAGTATAATTCACCCCTCCACTTT.

This chain joins TRBV12-3 or TRBV12-4 and TRBJ2-7; D remains ambiguous. The V gene lost 6 bases and the J gene lost 3 bases, with 9 bases spanning the gap. The CDR3 runs 12 residues. CDR3 sequence reads: CASSPVSYEQYF. Written as DNA, the CDR3 is TGTGCCAGCAGCCCAGTCAGCTACGAGCAGTACTTC.

This clonotype was seen more than once but under ten times. V and J are TRBV28 and TRBJ2-3, with D perhaps matching TRBD2 (6 bases). V shed 3 bases and J shed 1 base, with 8 bases lying between them. Germline-derived CDR1 and CDR2 are MDHEN and SYDVKM. The CDR3 is made up of 14 amino acids. DNA of the CDR3: TGTGCCAGCAGTTTCGTAGCGGGCACAGATACGCAGTATTTT. As protein: CASSFVAGTDTQYF.

This clonotype was counted a few times. This chain uses TRBV6-6 with TRBJ2-7, with D possibly TRBD2 on 6 matching bases. The CDR3 sequence is 16 residues long. Germline assignment: CDR1 MNHNY and CDR2 SVGAGI (reference sequence). V was cut by 6 bases and J by 0 bases, with 18 bases left in between. CDR3 in DNA: TGTGCCAGCAGGACAAGTCACGGGGGAGACTCCTACGAGCAGTACTTC. Translation gives CASRTSHGGDSYEQYF.

The chain has TRBV7-9 and TRBJ1-2, with TRBD1 identical over 11 bases. Germline CDR1 reads SEHNR; CDR2 reads FQNEAQ (reference sequence). The CDR3 runs 15 residues. The J segment lost 8 bases and the V segment lost 4 bases, leaving 9 bases of the junction unmatched. CDR3 sequence (DNA): TGTGCCAGCAGCTCCACGCCCGGGACAGGGGGGGGCTACACCTTC. Translating gives CASSSTPGTGGGYTF.

V gene TRBV20-1 combines with J gene TRBJ1-1; TRBD1 might be the D (5 bases). This CDR3 contains 14 residues. Germline CDR1 reads DFQATT; CDR2 reads SNEGSKA (reference sequence). V gave up 2 bases and J gave up 0 bases, with 10 bases separating them. The CDR3 DNA sequence: TGCAGTGCTAGATCGACAGATATGAACACTGAAGCTTTCTTT. This encodes CSARSTDMNTEAFF.

This clonotype was recorded a few times. V usage is TRBV19 and J usage is TRBJ1-1, with D perhaps matching TRBD1 (5 bases). The V gene lost 8 bases and the J gene lost 1 base, with 17 bases spanning the gap. Germline CDR1 reads LNHDA; CDR2 reads SQIVND (reference sequence). The CDR3 length is 15 residues. CDR3 protein: CASARDSRRNTEAFF. CDR3 DNA sequence: TGTGCCAGTGCTCGGGACTCCCGTAGGAACACTGAAGCTTTCTTT.

The V and J genes are TRBV6-5 and TRBJ1-2; D possibly corresponds to TRBD1 (5 bases). Trimming took off 3 bases at V and 3 bases at J, with 29 bases between the two ends. The germline gives CDR1 MNHEY, CDR2 SVGAGI. The CDR3 covers 20 residues. The CDR3 nucleotides read TGTGCCAGCAGTTATTTGTCGCGGGGCAGGGAGGCGGCCAGTGACTATGGCTACACCTTC. Encoded protein: CASSYLSRGREAASDYGYTF.

This clonotype was detected a few times. This CDR3 is CASSYSLPLGGTEAFF. The DNA for the CDR3 is TGTGCCAGCAGTTACTCGTTGCCATTGGGAGGGACTGAAGCTTTCTTT. The rearrangement links TRBV6-2 or TRBV6-3 to TRBJ1-1, with D unresolved. V was clipped by 0 bases and J by 5 bases, with 16 bases between them. Germline V CDR1 and CDR2: MNHEY, SVGEGT. The CDR3 totals 16 residues.

Turning to this clonotype: At one end the junction does not follow the germline gene, possibly because of a read error. The chain recombines TRBV28 with TRBJ1-1; the D is unclear. Germline V gene sequence: CDR1 MDHEN, CDR2 SYDVKM. The CDR3 extends over 13 amino acids. CDR3: CASGLIGNTEAFF. The DNA of the CDR3 is TGTGCCAGCGGTTTGATTGGGAACACTGAAGCTTTCTTT.

A note on this clonotype: Its ends do not fully match the called genes, so a read error is possible. CDR3 coding DNA: TGTGCCACCCTGAGGGGCGGGGGAACGGATACTCAGTATTTT. Translation: CATLRGGGTDTQYF. The V call is TRBV10-3, the J call TRBJ2-3, with 7 bases identical to TRBD2. Germline V lookup: CDR1 ENHRY, CDR2 SYGVKD. This CDR3 has 14 amino acids.

V usage is TRBV4-1 and J usage is TRBJ2-1; D call uncertain. This CDR3 contains 11 residues. Germline values: CDR1 MGHRA, CDR2 YSYEKL. V lost 2 bases and J 6 bases, leaving 2 bases between the germline ends. The CDR3 DNA sequence: TGCGCCAGCAGCCAAAGCAATGAGCAGTTCTTC. Protein: CASSQSNEQFF.

The chain combines TRBV6-5 with TRBJ2-5, with 7 bases fitting TRBD1. The CDR3 length is 15 residues. The V gene end was trimmed by 1 base and the J gene end by 7 bases; junction bases not matched to a gene: 9. Germline V gene data show CDR1 as MNHEY and CDR2 as SVGAGI. In nucleotides, the CDR3 is TGTGCCAGCAGTTACTGGGGACAGAGCCCTGGGACCCAGTACTTC. Translating it yields CASSYWGQSPGTQYF.

V gene TRBV20-1 combines with J gene TRBJ1-4; 8 bases agree with TRBD1. Germline lookup yields CDR1 DFQATT and CDR2 SNEGSKA (reference sequence). This CDR3 contains 15 residues. The junction had 4 bases not matched to a gene; V was cut back by 3 bases and J by 1 base. CDR3 sequence (DNA): TGCAGTGCTAGGGACAGGGTTCAAACTAATGAAAAACTGTTTTTT. Amino acids: CSARDRVQTNEKLFF.

The rearrangement uses TRBV6-6 and TRBJ2-7, with 8 bases fitting TRBD1. Germline values: CDR1 MNHNY, CDR2 SVGAGI (reference sequence). J was trimmed by 7 bases and V by 7 bases; bases with no gene match: 12. The CDR3 is 14 amino acids. This CDR3 reads CASTWTGPAGEQYF. The CDR3 DNA reads TGTGCCAGCACTTGGACAGGGCCGGCGGGGGAGCAGTACTTC.

There are a few counts of this clonotype. J is TRBJ1-3 and V is TRBV6-1; D is uncertain. Trimming left V 7 bases short and J 2 bases short, with 0 bases between. CDR1 MNHNS and CDR2 SASEGT come from the germline V gene. The CDR3 runs 10 residues. CDR3 residues: CASTGNTIYF. The CDR3 DNA is TGTGCCAGCACTGGAAACACCATATATTTT.

The chain carries TRBV28 and TRBJ2-1; D remains ambiguous. This CDR3 contains 11 residues. Germline V lookup: CDR1 MDHEN, CDR2 SYDVKM. The V end was cut by 3 bases, the J end by 11 bases, with 8 bases between. CDR3: CASSFLGQQFF. For the CDR3, the DNA is TGTGCCAGCAGTTTTCTGGGTCAGCAGTTCTTC.

V usage is TRBV7-2 and J usage is TRBJ1-1; maybe TRBD1 (5 bases). Germline lookup yields CDR1 SGHTA and CDR2 FQGNSA. Trimming took 5 bases from V and 5 from J, leaving 18 bases between them. This CDR3 contains 15 residues. The CDR3 sequence: CASSRGGHLGTEAFF. CDR3 sequence (DNA): TGTGCCAGCAGCAGGGGCGGGCATCTCGGGACTGAAGCTTTCTTT.

This clonotype was detected a few times. This rearrangement joins TRBV11-2 to TRBJ2-7; D remains ambiguous. Trimming removed 0 bases from V and 4 bases from J, with 4 bases in between. CDR1 is SGHAT, CDR2 FQNNGV, per germline. There are 12 residues in the CDR3. The CDR3 sequence: CASSLDPYEQYF. The CDR3 DNA is TGTGCCAGCAGCTTAGATCCATACGAGCAGTACTTC.

This clonotype was detected a few times. The chain has TRBV19 and TRBJ2-7; the match to TRBD1 covers 7 bases. Unmatched junction bases numbered 9, after V lost 4 bases and J lost 3 bases. This CDR3 spans 15 amino acids. Germline-derived CDR1 and CDR2 are LNHDA and SQIVND (reference sequence). CDR3 loop: CASSRLRGRDYEQYF. The CDR3 region has the DNA TGTGCCAGTAGTAGGTTGAGGGGGCGCGACTACGAGCAGTACTTC. Drawing the rest from reference TRBV19 and TRBJ2-7, the complete variable domain is DGGITQSPKYLFRKEGQNVTLSCEQNLNHDAMYWYRQDPGQGLRLIYYSQIVNDFQKGDIAEGYSVSREKKESFPLTVTSAQKNPTAFYLCASSRLRGRDYEQYFGPGTRLTVT.

The J gene is TRBJ2-7, the V gene TRBV20-1, with 8 bases identical to TRBD2. CDR1 and CDR2 (germline): DFQATT, SNEGSKA (reference sequence). V lost 2 bases, J lost 2 bases, and 8 bases stayed unmatched. This CDR3 region has 15 residues. The chain's CDR3 is CSARYLAGDPYEQYF. CDR3 in DNA: TGCAGTGCTAGATATCTAGCGGGCGACCCCTACGAGCAGTACTTC.

The sample holds a few counts of this clonotype. The CDR3 coding sequence is TGTGCCATCAGACGGACAGCTACGAACACTGAAGCTTTCTTT. It translates to CAIRRTATNTEAFF. This sequence joins TRBV10-3 and TRBJ1-1; tentatively, D is TRBD1 (6 bases). The CDR3 is 14 amino acids. V was pared by 6 bases and J by 1 base, with 12 bases between. The germline V gene has CDR1 ENHRY and CDR2 SYGVKD.

This clonotype turned up a few times. The chain links TRBV20-1 to TRBJ2-7, with TRBD1 matching 7 bases. This CDR3 is built from 15 residues. Trimming at V came to 3 bases and at J to 2 bases, leaving 10 bases not matched to a gene. Germline V gene data show CDR1 as DFQATT and CDR2 as SNEGSKA (reference sequence). The CDR3 reads CSASPATGLAYEQYF. The CDR3 DNA is TGCAGTGCTAGTCCCGCGACAGGGCTAGCCTACGAGCAGTACTTC.

The chain links TRBV7-8 to TRBJ1-2, with 11 bases aligning to TRBD1. Germline V lookup: CDR1 SGHVS, CDR2 FQNEAQ. This CDR3 spans 17 amino acids. V trimming: 1 base; J trimming: 0 bases; junction bases outside the gene matches: 4. The CDR3 DNA sequence: TGTGCCAGCAGCTTAGGGACAGGGGGCCAAGCTAACTATGGCTACACCTTC. Its translation is CASSLGTGGQANYGYTF.

This clonotype was found once. V usage is TRBV7-2 and J usage is TRBJ2-3; possibly TRBD2 for D (5 bases). V was shortened by 3 bases and J by 5 bases, with 6 bases between the two germline ends. The CDR3 has 12 residues. Germline V gives CDR1 SGHTA, CDR2 FQGNSA. As DNA, the CDR3 is TGTGCCAGCAGCTTCGGGGTAGATACGCAGTATTTT. It is translated as CASSFGVDTQYF. Drawing the rest from reference TRBV7-2 and TRBJ2-3, the complete variable domain is GAGVSQSPSNKVTEKGKDVELRCDPISGHTALYWYRQSLGQGLEFLIYFQGNSAPDKSGLPSDRFSAERTGGSVSTLTIQRTQQEDSAVYLCASSFGVDTQYFGPGTRLTVL.